This T cell receptor beta chain was documented in a study of cytomegalovirus exposure and HLA in healthy donors. Overall study findings and caveats: A later analysis found first-cohort TCR clusters tended to co-occur in the 100 to 150 validation repertoires. Researchers counted 164 TCR beta chains as cytomegalovirus-associated. A few chains linked to CMV were shown in vitro to be specific for CMV antigens. Most TCR sequences were uncommon, yet certain public TCRs appeared in many donors.

The length of the CDR3 is 16 residues. The V segment lost 2 bases and the J segment 2 bases; nucleotides outside the gene matches: 7. Germline loops: CDR1 ENHRY, CDR2 SYGVKD. Comment on this clone: Its antigen is unidentified.

The protocol was immunoSEQ multiplex PCR, while the TCRdb copy is restricted to in-frame clones and leaves out a portion. The sample comprises under 300,000 clones, almost 90% of which are singletons, and 0.35% to 0.4% rests with the top ten. The sequence was obtained from a woman younger than 30 in good health and CMV-seronegative. J is TRBJ2-7 and V is TRBV10-3, with TRBD2 identical over 9 bases. Sequencing was carried out using PBMCs. This chain's CDR3 is CAISEDERGGAYEQYV. The CDR3 DNA is TGTGCCATCAGTGAGGACGAGCGCGGGGGGGCCTACGAGCAGTACGTC.